Below are 30 T cell receptor beta chains sequenced from a single sample in a study of blood T cells in healthy people across ages. Alongside a J-beta primer mix, a sample-barcoded 5' primer served in a second PCR lasting roughly 7 to 12 cycles. TCRdb analysed the 5' RACE reads with MiXCR anew, one entry per CDR3 protein. The table lists hundreds of thousands of distinct CDR3 sequences, over 45% of them singletons. The sample comprised blood. The receptors were gathered from a man aged 30-40 years in good health.

This clonotype was detected once. The rearrangement uses TRBV5-1 and TRBJ2-5; no reliable D call. V lost 5 bases, J lost 11 bases, and 25 bases lay in between. The germline CDR1 and CDR2 sequences are SGHRS and YFSETQ. The CDR3 consists of 15 residues. The CDR3 sequence: CASRLNPQKAYGQYF. The CDR3, as DNA: TGCGCCAGCAGACTAAACCCCCAGAAGGCCTACGGGCAGTACTTC.

In its sample, this clonotype was seen once. The gene calls are TRBV12-3 or TRBV12-4 and TRBJ2-1; TRBD1 matches 8 bases. The CDR3 covers 14 residues. With 4 bases clipped from V and 9 bases from J, the junction kept 8 bases outside the gene matches. In DNA, the CDR3 is TGTGCCAGCAGTTGGGGACAGGCTACAAGTGAGCAGTTCTTC. As protein: CASSWGQATSEQFF.

The chain recombines TRBV20-1 with TRBJ2-1; 14 nucleotides match TRBD2. Germline lookup yields CDR1 DFQATT and CDR2 SNEGSKA (reference sequence). The trim removed 6 bases at V and 11 bases at J, leaving 6 bases unmatched. The CDR3 covers 13 residues. The CDR3 spells CSAKGLAGDQQFF. The CDR3 bases are TGCAGTGCCAAGGGACTAGCGGGGGATCAGCAGTTCTTC.

This clonotype appeared many times. The gene calls are TRBV6-2 or TRBV6-3 and TRBJ2-7, with D perhaps matching TRBD1 or TRBD2 (5 bases each). Trimming removed 7 bases from V and 3 bases from J, with 13 bases in between. CDR3 size: 13 residues. Per germline, CDR1 MNHEY and CDR2 SVGEGT. CDR3 DNA: TGTGCCAGCACCCCACAGGACTTCTACGAGCAGTACTTC. Its protein product is CASTPQDFYEQYF.

The chain carries TRBV20-1 and TRBJ2-1; 11 nucleotides agree with TRBD2. The assigned J gene may be wrong: the sequence end matches TRBJ2-7 better. There are 13 residues in the CDR3. Germline values: CDR1 DFQATT, CDR2 SNEGSKA (reference sequence). The CDR3 loop reads CSAQTSGAIEQYF. The CDR3, as DNA: TGCAGTGCGCAGACTAGCGGGGCCATCGAGCAGTACTTC.

Regarding this clonotype: The junction differs from germline at one of its ends, possibly a read error. The rearrangement joins TRBV7-6 to TRBJ2-5; D gene unclear. Germline V lookup: CDR1 SGHVS, CDR2 FNYEAQ. The CDR3 loop spans 12 amino acids. CDR3 coding DNA: TGTGCCAGCAGCTTGGTCCAAGGGACCCAGTACTTC. Protein sequence: CASSLVQGTQYF. Based on the CDR3 plus reference TRBV7-6 and TRBJ2-5, the full variable domain is GAGVSQSPRYKVTKRGQDVALRCDPISGHVSLYWYRQALGQGPEFLTYFNYEAQQDKSGLPNDRFSAERPEGSISTLTIQRTEQRDSAMYRCASSLVQGTQYFGPGTRLLVL.

This clonotype has a single count. This chain uses TRBV11-2 with TRBJ2-1; 10 bases are a match to TRBD1. Germline CDR1 is SGHAT and CDR2 is FQNNGV. Trimming cost V 5 bases and J 7 bases; bases outside gene matches: 11. The CDR3 is made up of 16 amino acids. This CDR3 reads CASSPIRQGAENEQFF. Here the CDR3 DNA reads TGTGCCAGCAGCCCGATCCGACAGGGGGCCGAGAATGAGCAGTTCTTC.

The V and J genes are TRBV20-1 and TRBJ2-7; 9 nucleotides line up with TRBD2. Germline CDR1 is DFQATT and CDR2 is SNEGSKA (reference sequence). The CDR3 consists of 14 residues. Trimming took 3 bases from V and 3 from J; bases not matched to a gene: 6. As DNA, the CDR3 is TGCAGTGCTAGGCCACTACTAGCGGGCTACGAGCAGTACTTC. Translated: CSARPLLAGYEQYF.

This chain links TRBV12-3 or TRBV12-4 with TRBJ2-7; D unclear. The CDR3 has 14 residues. Trimming left V 5 bases short and J 3 bases short, with 14 bases between. Here the CDR3 reads CASSVELSIYEQYF. DNA of the CDR3: TGTGCCAGCAGTGTGGAACTATCCATCTACGAGCAGTACTTC.

The chain employs TRBV28 and TRBJ2-1; 8 nucleotides match TRBD2. CDR1 MDHEN and CDR2 SYDVKM come from the germline V gene. The CDR3 runs 13 residues. Trimming cost V 2 bases and J 10 bases; bases outside gene matches: 4. CDR3 DNA sequence: TGTGCCAGCAGTTTAAGCGGGGGCCTAGAGCAGTTCTTC. Its protein is CASSLSGGLEQFF.

The chain uses TRBV25-1 and TRBJ2-5; D might be TRBD1 or TRBD2, each matching 5 bases. The germline V gene encodes CDR1 MGHDK and CDR2 SYGVNS. Trimming stripped 1 base from V and 11 bases from J, with 11 bases between. The CDR3 is 12 residues long. The CDR3 loop is CASSEFGEGQYF. The CDR3 region has the DNA TGTGCCAGCAGTGAATTTGGAGAGGGGCAGTACTTC.

This clonotype was detected a few times. The rearrangement joins TRBV7-8 to TRBJ2-7; 12 positions match TRBD1. V dropped 3 bases and J dropped 2; count of bases not matched to a gene: 2. Germline lookup yields CDR1 SGHVS and CDR2 FQNEAQ. CDR3 size: 15 residues. This CDR3 reads CASSFRDRGPYEQYF. CDR3 nucleotide sequence: TGTGCCAGCAGCTTTCGGGACAGGGGGCCCTACGAGCAGTACTTC.

DNA of the CDR3: TGCGCCAGCAGCTGGACCGCCGGGACTGGGTCCTACGAGCAGTACTTC. Amino acid sequence: CASSWTAGTGSYEQYF. The rearrangement uses TRBV5-1 and TRBJ2-7, with D maybe TRBD2 (6 bases). CDR3 size: 16 residues. Germline V gives CDR1 SGHRS, CDR2 YFSETQ. V was trimmed by 3 bases and J by 1 base, leaving 17 bases between them. Full variable domain (remainder filled in from reference TRBV5-1 and TRBJ2-7): KAGVTQTPRYLIKTRGQQVTLSCSPISGHRSVSWYQQTPGQGLQFLFEYFSETQRNKGNFPGRFSGRQFSNSRSEMNVSTLELGDSALYLCASSWTAGTGSYEQYFGPGTRLTVT.

V gene TRBV29-1 combines with J gene TRBJ2-1; 10 nucleotides agree with TRBD2. From germline, CDR1 is SQVTM and CDR2 ANQGSEA. This CDR3 comprises 15 residues. Trimming removed 1 base from V and 5 bases from J; junction bases left unmatched: 5. CDR3: CSVEGPSGSDNEQFF. CDR3 coding DNA: TGCAGCGTTGAAGGCCCTAGCGGGAGTGACAATGAGCAGTTCTTC.

V is TRBV20-1 and J is TRBJ1-2; no clear D. V gave up 7 bases and J gave up 4 bases, with 16 bases separating them. The CDR3 sequence is 13 residues long. The V gene's germline CDR1 is DFQATT and CDR2 SNEGSKA (reference sequence). CDR3 DNA: TGCAGTGGGGGTGGCGCCTCCCGCTATGGCTACACCTTC. Its translation is CSGGGASRYGYTF.

The chain has TRBV6-1 and TRBJ2-7; D ambiguous. Germline assignment: CDR1 MNHNS and CDR2 SASEGT. The CDR3 runs 11 residues. The V and J ends lost 8 bases and 6 bases respectively, with 11 bases between them. The CDR3 region has the DNA TGTGCCAGCCGTTATCTTTCCGAGCAGTACTTC. This encodes CASRYLSEQYF.

The V and J genes are TRBV27 and TRBJ2-1, with a possible D match to TRBD2 (6 bases). V lost 0 bases and J lost 7, with 16 bases in between. CDR3 size: 16 residues. Germline loops: CDR1 MNHEY, CDR2 SMNVEV (reference sequence). The CDR3 spells CASSLSQTGAWNEQFF. CDR3 nucleotides: TGTGCCAGCAGTTTATCCCAAACGGGAGCCTGGAATGAGCAGTTCTTC.

The CDR3 DNA sequence: TGCAGTGCTGTCCAGGCGAGCGGCGGGGAGCAGTACTTC. Its translation: CSAVQASGGEQYF. The chain links TRBV20-1 to TRBJ2-7; tentatively, D is TRBD2 (5 bases). CDR1 and CDR2 from the germline V gene are DFQATT and SNEGSKA (reference sequence). The CDR3 totals 13 residues. Trimming stripped 5 bases from V and 7 bases from J, with 18 bases between.

In this sample, this clonotype turned up a few times. CDR3 sequence: CSVVGTGEWEEQYF. In nucleotides, the CDR3 is TGCAGCGTGGTCGGGACAGGCGAGTGGGAGGAGCAGTACTTC. This chain uses TRBV29-1 with TRBJ2-7, with 8 bases matching TRBD1. After removal of 6 bases from V and 7 bases from J, the junction contained 14 bases not matched to a gene. Germline CDR1 is SQVTM and CDR2 is ANQGSEA. The CDR3 has 14 residues.

In its sample, this clonotype was seen a few times. V is TRBV7-2 and J is TRBJ2-7; D unresolved. This CDR3 spans 15 amino acids. Trimming took off 1 base at V and 2 bases at J, with 12 bases between the two ends. Per the germline V gene, CDR1 is SGHTA and CDR2 is FQGNSA. DNA of the CDR3: TGTGCCAGCAGCTTAGTGCCCCTTGCCACCTACGAGCAGTACTTC. Translation: CASSLVPLATYEQYF.

V gene TRBV3-1 combines with J gene TRBJ2-3, with 8 bases aligning to TRBD2. The germline gives CDR1 LGHDT, CDR2 YNNKEL (reference sequence). This CDR3 has 18 residues. V was clipped by 0 bases and J by 4 bases; unmatched bases: 12. CDR3: CASSQELRSSGFPDTQYF. CDR3 coding DNA: TGTGCCAGCAGCCAAGAGCTAAGGTCTAGCGGGTTTCCAGATACGCAGTATTTT.

CDR3 bases: TGCAGTGTGTCCCCTAGCGGGGCTACCTACGAGCAGTACTTC. As protein: CSVSPSGATYEQYF. V gene TRBV20-1 combines with J gene TRBJ2-7; 9 bases fit TRBD2. The CDR3 extends over 14 amino acids. CDR1 and CDR2 from the germline V gene are DFQATT and SNEGSKA (reference sequence). V lost 7 bases, J lost 2 bases, and 9 bases stayed unmatched.

The chain is built from TRBV5-6 and TRBJ2-7; perhaps TRBD1 as D (6 bases). The end of the DNA fits TRBJ2-5 better, so the J call may be wrong. The CDR3 runs to 13 residues. CDR1 SGHDT and CDR2 YYEEEE come from the germline V gene. The CDR3: CASSLITGETQYF. CDR3 in DNA: TGTGCCAGCAGCTTGATCACAGGGGAGACCCAGTACTTC.

This rearrangement joins TRBV5-1 to TRBJ2-3, with TRBD2 matching over 8 bases. With 4 bases clipped from V and 5 bases from J, the junction kept 9 bases outside the gene matches. The CDR3 sequence is 15 residues long. The germline V gene has CDR1 SGHRS and CDR2 YFSETQ. CDR3 amino acids: CASSPLAGEGDTQYF. The DNA for the CDR3 is TGCGCCAGCAGCCCCCTAGCGGGCGAAGGAGATACGCAGTATTTT.

This clonotype was counted between two and nine times. The chain joins TRBV10-3 to TRBJ2-5; D may be TRBD2 (5 bases). V gave up 6 bases and J gave up 5 bases, with 10 bases separating them. The CDR3 is 12 amino acids. Per germline, CDR1 ENHRY and CDR2 SYGVKD. DNA of the CDR3: TGTGCCATCAGCCGGACTCGTGAGACCCAGTACTTC. It yields the protein CAISRTRETQYF.

The CDR3 here is CASSQDFGPLPNEQFF. As DNA, the CDR3 is TGTGCCAGCAGCCAAGATTTCGGCCCTTTACCTAATGAGCAGTTCTTC. V gene TRBV14 combines with J gene TRBJ2-1; D gene ambiguous. Deletions cut 0 bases from V and 7 bases from J, with 16 bases between. Germline V gene sequence: CDR1 SGHDN, CDR2 FVKESK. This CDR3 contains 16 residues.

The chain recombines TRBV10-3 with TRBJ2-1, with D unresolved. The CDR3 sequence is 14 residues long. Germline V gene sequence: CDR1 ENHRY, CDR2 SYGVKD. Between the trimmed V and J ends, which lost 2 bases and 0 bases, there was a span of 5 bases. CDR3 DNA sequence: TGTGCCATCAGTGAGAGTAGCTCCTACAATGAGCAGTTCTTC. This translates into CAISESSSYNEQFF.

The rearrangement joins TRBV7-2 to TRBJ2-1; perhaps TRBD2 as D (6 bases). Germline V gives CDR1 SGHTA, CDR2 FQGNSA. This CDR3 region has 17 residues. The V end lost 8 bases, the J end lost 3 bases, and 23 bases lay between the germline ends. CDR3 protein: CASSMGWRAGVYNEQFF. CDR3 in DNA: TGTGCCAGCTCCATGGGGTGGAGGGCCGGGGTCTACAATGAGCAGTTCTTC.

The chain employs TRBV2 and TRBJ1-1; D uncertain. The CDR3 runs 14 residues. Germline V lookup: CDR1 SNHLY, CDR2 FYNNEI. V shed 9 bases and J shed 0 bases, with 14 bases lying between them. The CDR3 region is CARNERSMNTEAFF. Written as DNA, the CDR3 is TGTGCCAGAAACGAACGATCCATGAACACTGAAGCTTTCTTT.

The genes are TRBV25-1 and TRBJ1-5, with a weak D call TRBD1 (5 bases). Looked up from germline, CDR1 is MGHDK and CDR2 is SYGVNS. CDR3 length: 14 amino acids. The germline V and J ends were trimmed by 4 bases and 7 bases, with 14 bases remaining between them. CDR3 sequence (DNA): TGTGCCAGCAGTGGTGGGGGGTATAGCCAGCCCCAGCATTTT. It specifies CASSGGGYSQPQHF.